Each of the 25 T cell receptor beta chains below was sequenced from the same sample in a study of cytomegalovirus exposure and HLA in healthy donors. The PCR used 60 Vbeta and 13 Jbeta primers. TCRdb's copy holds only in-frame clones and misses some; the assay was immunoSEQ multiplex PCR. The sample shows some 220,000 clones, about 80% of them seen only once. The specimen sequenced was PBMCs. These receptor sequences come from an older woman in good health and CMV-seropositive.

CDR3 loop: CASSGDRGNTGELFF. DNA of the CDR3: TGCGCCAGCAGCGGGGACAGGGGGAACACCGGGGAGCTGTTTTTT. V gene TRBV5-1 combines with J gene TRBJ2-2; 10 bases line up with TRBD1. The germline CDR1 and CDR2 sequences are SGHRS and YFSETQ. CDR3 size: 15 residues. V lost 4 bases to trimming and J lost 1 base; unmatched junction nucleotides: 1.

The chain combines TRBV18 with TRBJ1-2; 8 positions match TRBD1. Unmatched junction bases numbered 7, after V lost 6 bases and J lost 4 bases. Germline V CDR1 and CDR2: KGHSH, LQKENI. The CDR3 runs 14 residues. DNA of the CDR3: TGTGCCAGCTCCCAGGGACAGGACCTCTATGGCTACACCTTC. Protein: CASSQGQDLYGYTF.

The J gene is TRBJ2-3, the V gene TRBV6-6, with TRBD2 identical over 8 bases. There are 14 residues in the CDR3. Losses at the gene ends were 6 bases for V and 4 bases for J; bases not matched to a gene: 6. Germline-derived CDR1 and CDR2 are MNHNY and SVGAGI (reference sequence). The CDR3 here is CASRDGGAADTQYF. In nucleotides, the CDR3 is TGTGCCAGCAGGGACGGGGGGGCGGCAGATACGCAGTATTTT.

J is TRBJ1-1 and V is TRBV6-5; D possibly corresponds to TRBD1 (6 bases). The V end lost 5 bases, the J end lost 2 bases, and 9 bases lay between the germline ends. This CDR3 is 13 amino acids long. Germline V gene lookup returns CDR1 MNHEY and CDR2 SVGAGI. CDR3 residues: CASSAGGNTEAFF. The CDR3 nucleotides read TGTGCCAGCAGTGCGGGGGGCAACACTGAAGCTTTCTTT.

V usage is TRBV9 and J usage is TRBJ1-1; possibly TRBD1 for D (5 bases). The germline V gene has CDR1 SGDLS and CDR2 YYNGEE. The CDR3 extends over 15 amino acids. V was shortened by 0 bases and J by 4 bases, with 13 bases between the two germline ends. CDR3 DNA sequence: TGTGCCAGCAGCGTAGGTTCAGGGATAGTCACTGAAGCTTTCTTT. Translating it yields CASSVGSGIVTEAFF.

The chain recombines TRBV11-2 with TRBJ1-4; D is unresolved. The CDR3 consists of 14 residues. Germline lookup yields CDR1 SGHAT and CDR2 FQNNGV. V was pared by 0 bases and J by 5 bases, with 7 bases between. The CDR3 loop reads CASSLDAENEKLFF. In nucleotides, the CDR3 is TGTGCCAGCAGCTTAGACGCGGAAAATGAAAAACTGTTTTTT.

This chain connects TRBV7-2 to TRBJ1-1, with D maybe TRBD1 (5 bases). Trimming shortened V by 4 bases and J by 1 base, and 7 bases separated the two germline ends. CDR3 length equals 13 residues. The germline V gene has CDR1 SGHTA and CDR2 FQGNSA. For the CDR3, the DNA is TGTGCCAGCAGCTATCAGGGGAACACTGAAGCTTTCTTT. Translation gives CASSYQGNTEAFF.

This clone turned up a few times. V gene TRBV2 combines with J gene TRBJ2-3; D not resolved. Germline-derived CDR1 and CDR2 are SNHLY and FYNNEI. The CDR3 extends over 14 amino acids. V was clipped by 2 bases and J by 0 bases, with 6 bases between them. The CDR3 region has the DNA TGTGCCAGCAGTGAACTACTTAGCACAGATACGCAGTATTTT. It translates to CASSELLSTDTQYF.

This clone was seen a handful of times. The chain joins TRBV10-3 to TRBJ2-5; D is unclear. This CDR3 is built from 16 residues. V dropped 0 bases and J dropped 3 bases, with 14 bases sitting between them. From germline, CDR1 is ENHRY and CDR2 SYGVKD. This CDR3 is CAISESENYRKETQYF. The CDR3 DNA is TGTGCCATCAGTGAGTCGGAGAACTACCGCAAAGAGACCCAGTACTTC.

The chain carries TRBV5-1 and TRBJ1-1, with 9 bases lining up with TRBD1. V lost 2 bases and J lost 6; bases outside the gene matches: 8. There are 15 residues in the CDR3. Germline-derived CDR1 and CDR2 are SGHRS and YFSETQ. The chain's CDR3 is CASSFSPGQGSEAFF. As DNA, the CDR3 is TGCGCCAGCAGCTTTAGTCCGGGACAGGGCTCTGAAGCTTTCTTT.

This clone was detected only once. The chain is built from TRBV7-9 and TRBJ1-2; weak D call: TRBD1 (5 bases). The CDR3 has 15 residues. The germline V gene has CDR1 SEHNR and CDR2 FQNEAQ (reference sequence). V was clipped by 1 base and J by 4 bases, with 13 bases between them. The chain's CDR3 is CASSLVGQGVYGYTF. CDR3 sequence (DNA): TGTGCCAGCAGCTTAGTAGGTCAGGGCGTCTATGGCTACACCTTC.

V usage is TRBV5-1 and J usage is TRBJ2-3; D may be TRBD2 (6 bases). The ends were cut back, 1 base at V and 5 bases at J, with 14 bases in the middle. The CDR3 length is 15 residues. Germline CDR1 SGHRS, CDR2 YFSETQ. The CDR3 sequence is CASSLQGHGRDTQYF. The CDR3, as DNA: TGCGCCAGCAGCTTGCAGGGCCACGGGAGAGATACGCAGTATTTT. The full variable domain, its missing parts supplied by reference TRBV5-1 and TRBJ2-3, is KAGVTQTPRYLIKTRGQQVTLSCSPISGHRSVSWYQQTPGQGLQFLFEYFSETQRNKGNFPGRFSGRQFSNSRSEMNVSTLELGDSALYLCASSLQGHGRDTQYFGPGTRLTVL.

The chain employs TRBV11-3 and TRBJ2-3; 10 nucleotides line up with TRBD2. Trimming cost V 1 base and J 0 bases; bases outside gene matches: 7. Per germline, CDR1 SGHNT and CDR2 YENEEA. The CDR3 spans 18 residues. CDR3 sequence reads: CASSLGTSGPPSTDTQYF. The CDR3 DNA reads TGTGCCAGCAGCTTAGGGACTAGCGGTCCCCCTAGCACAGATACGCAGTATTTT.

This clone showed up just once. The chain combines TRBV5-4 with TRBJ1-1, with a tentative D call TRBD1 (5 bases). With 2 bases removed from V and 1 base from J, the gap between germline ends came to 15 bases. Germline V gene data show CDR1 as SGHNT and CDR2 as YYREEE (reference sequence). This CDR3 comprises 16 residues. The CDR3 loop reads CASSFAQDRGNTEAFF. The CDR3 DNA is TGTGCCAGCAGCTTCGCGCAGGATAGGGGGAACACTGAAGCTTTCTTT.

CDR3 residues: CASSAQGGGSEQFF. In DNA, the CDR3 is TGTGCCAGTAGTGCACAGGGGGGAGGGAGTGAGCAGTTCTTC. The chain links TRBV19 to TRBJ2-1; TRBD1 is a possible D gene (8 bases). The ends were cut back, 5 bases at V and 9 bases at J, with 17 bases in the middle. Germline V lookup: CDR1 LNHDA, CDR2 SQIVND (reference sequence). CDR3 length equals 14 residues.

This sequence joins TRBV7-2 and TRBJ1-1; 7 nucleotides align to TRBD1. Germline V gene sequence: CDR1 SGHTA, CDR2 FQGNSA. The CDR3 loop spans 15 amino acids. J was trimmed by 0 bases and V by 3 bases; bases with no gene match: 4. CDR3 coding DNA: TGTGCCAGCAGCTTTCGCAGGGGGATGAACACTGAAGCTTTCTTT. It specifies CASSFRRGMNTEAFF.

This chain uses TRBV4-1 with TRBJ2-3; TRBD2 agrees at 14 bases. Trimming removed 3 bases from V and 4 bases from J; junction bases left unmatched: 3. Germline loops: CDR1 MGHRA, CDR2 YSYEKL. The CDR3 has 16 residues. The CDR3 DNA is TGCGCCAGCAGCCACGGGACTAGCGGGAGCTCAGATACGCAGTATTTT. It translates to CASSHGTSGSSDTQYF.

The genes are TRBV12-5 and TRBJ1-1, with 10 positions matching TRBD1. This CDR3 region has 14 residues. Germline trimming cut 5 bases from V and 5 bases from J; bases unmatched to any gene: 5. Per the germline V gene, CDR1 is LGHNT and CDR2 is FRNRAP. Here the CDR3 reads CASGEGQGRTEAFF. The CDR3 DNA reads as TGTGCTAGTGGTGAGGGACAGGGGAGGACTGAAGCTTTCTTT.

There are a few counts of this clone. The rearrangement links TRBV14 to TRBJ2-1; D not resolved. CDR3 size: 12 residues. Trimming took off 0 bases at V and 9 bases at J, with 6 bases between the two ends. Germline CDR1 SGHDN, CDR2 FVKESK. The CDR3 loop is CASSQDVGEQFF. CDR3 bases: TGTGCCAGCAGCCAAGATGTCGGTGAGCAGTTCTTC.

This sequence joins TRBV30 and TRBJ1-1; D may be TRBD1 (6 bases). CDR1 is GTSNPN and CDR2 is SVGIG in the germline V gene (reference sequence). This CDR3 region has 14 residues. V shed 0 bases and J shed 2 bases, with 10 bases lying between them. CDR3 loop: CAWSVDRPNTEAFF. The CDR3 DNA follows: TGTGCCTGGAGTGTTGACAGGCCCAACACTGAAGCTTTCTTT.

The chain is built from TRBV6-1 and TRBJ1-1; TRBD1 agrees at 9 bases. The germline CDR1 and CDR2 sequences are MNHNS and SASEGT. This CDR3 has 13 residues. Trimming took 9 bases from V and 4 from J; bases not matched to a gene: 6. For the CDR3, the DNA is TGTGCCAGTTATGACAGGGGGTCCACTGAAGCTTTCTTT. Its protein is CASYDRGSTEAFF.

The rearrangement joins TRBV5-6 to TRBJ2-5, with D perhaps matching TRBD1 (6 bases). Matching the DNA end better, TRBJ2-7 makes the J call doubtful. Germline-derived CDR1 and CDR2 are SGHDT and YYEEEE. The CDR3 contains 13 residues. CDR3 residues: CASSLTGFHEQYF. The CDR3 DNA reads TGTGCCAGCAGCTTGACAGGGTTCCACGAGCAGTACTTC.

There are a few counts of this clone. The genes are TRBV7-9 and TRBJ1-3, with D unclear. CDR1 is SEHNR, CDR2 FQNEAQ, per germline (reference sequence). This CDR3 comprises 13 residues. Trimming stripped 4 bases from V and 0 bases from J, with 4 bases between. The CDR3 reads CASSSSSGNTIYF. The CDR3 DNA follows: TGTGCCAGCAGCTCCAGCTCTGGAAACACCATATATTTT.

The DNA for the CDR3 is TGTGCCAGCAGCTCGGGGGTCCTTCTAAGGAGCTCCTACGAGCAGTACTTC. Amino acids: CASSSGVLLRSSYEQYF. This sequence joins TRBV14 and TRBJ2-7; D possibly corresponds to TRBD2 (6 bases). Deletions cut 5 bases from V and 0 bases from J, with 20 bases between. Germline CDR1 and CDR2: SGHDN and FVKESK. CDR3 length equals 17 residues.

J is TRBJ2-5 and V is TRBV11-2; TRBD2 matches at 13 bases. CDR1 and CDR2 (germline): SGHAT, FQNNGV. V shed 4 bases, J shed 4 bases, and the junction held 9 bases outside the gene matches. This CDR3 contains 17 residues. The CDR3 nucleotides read TGTGCCAGCAGCTCGAGAGGACTAGCGGGAGTCCCAGAGACCCAGTACTTC. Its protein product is CASSSRGLAGVPETQYF.